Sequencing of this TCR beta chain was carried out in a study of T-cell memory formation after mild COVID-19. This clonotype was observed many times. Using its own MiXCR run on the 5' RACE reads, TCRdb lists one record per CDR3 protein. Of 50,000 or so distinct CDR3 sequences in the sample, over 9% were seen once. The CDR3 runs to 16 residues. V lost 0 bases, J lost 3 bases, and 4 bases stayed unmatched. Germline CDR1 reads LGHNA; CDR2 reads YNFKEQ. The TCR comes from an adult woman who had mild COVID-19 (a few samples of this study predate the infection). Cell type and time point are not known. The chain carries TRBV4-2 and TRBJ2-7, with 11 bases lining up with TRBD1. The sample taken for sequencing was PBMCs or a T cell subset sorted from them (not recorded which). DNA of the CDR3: TGTGCCAGCAGCCAAGAAACCGGGACAGGGGGCTACGAGCAGTACTTC. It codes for CASSQETGTGGYEQYF.